Below are 19 T cell receptor beta chains sequenced from a single sample in a study of T cells expressing NK-cell markers. TCRdb reanalyzed the 5' RACE reads, giving one entry per CDR3 protein sequence and no DNA. The repertoire table contains 500,000 to 700,000 distinct CDR3 sequences. Sequenced sample: blood T cells: a sorted CD56 or NKG2C T cell subset, CD4+ or CD8+ T cells, or bulk PBMC T cells (not recorded which). Receptor source: a man aged 18-30 years in good health.

The chain uses TRBV12-5 and TRBJ1-6. This CDR3 is 13 amino acids long. CDR1 is LGHNT and CDR2 is FRNRAP in the germline V gene. CDR3 sequence: CASGTEAVSPLHF. Supplemented by reference TRBV12-5 and TRBJ1-6, the full variable domain reads DARVTQTPRHKVTEMGQEVTMRCQPILGHNTVFWYRQTMMQGLELLAYFRNRAPLDDSGMPKDRFSAEMPDATLATLKIQPSEPRDSAVYFCASGTEAVSPLHFGNGTRLTVT.

The V gene is TRBV29-1, the J gene TRBJ1-5. This CDR3 has 14 amino acids. Looked up from germline, CDR1 is SQVTM and CDR2 is ANQGSEA. CDR3 amino acids: CSVKFGREDQPQHF. Combining the CDR3 with reference TRBV29-1 and TRBJ1-5 gives the whole variable domain SAVISQKPSRDICQRGTSLTIQCQVDSQVTMMFWYRQQPGQSLTLIATANQGSEATYESGFVIDKFPISRPNLTFSTLTVSNMSPEDSSIYLCSVKFGREDQPQHFGDGTRLSIL.

This sequence joins TRBV25-1 and TRBJ1-4; TCRdb selects TRBD1, and the lack of DNA leaves this call unchecked. CDR3 length: 17 residues. The germline gives CDR1 MGHDK, CDR2 SYGVNS. CDR3 in amino acids: CASSEFPQRATNEKLFF. Based on the CDR3 plus reference TRBV25-1 and TRBJ1-4, the full variable domain is EADIYQTPRYLVIGTGKKITLECSQTMGHDKMYWYQQDPGMELHLIHYSYGVNSTEKGDLSSESTVSRIRTEHFPLTLESARPSHTSQYLCASSEFPQRATNEKLFFGSGTQLSVL.

This chain uses TRBV5-1 with TRBJ2-3; without DNA, the TCRdb call of TRBD2 cannot be checked. Germline loops: CDR1 SGHRS, CDR2 YFSETQ. The CDR3 spans 13 residues. CDR3: CASSLRGDDTQYF.

The CDR3 spells CASSNLPRGGLNTEAFF. This chain joins TRBV6-2 or TRBV6-3 and TRBJ1-1. The CDR3 has 17 residues. Germline loops: CDR1 MNHEY, CDR2 SVGEGT.

V usage is TRBV20-1 and J usage is TRBJ1-6; there is no DNA to check the TCRdb D call of TRBD1. This CDR3 region has 13 residues. Per germline, CDR1 DFQATT and CDR2 SNEGSKA (reference sequence). The CDR3 is CSAAGQINSPLHF.

This chain joins TRBV27 and TRBJ1-1. The CDR3 contains 13 residues. Looked up from germline, CDR1 is MNHEY and CDR2 is SMNVEV (reference sequence). This CDR3 is CASSLSGVTEAFF.

J is TRBJ2-2 and V is TRBV7-2; without DNA, the TCRdb call of TRBD1 cannot be checked. CDR1 and CDR2 (germline): SGHTA, FQGNSA. CDR3 size: 16 residues. CDR3 region: CASSQTGGGNTGELFF.

This chain connects TRBV29-1 to TRBJ1-1; lacking DNA, the TRBD1 call made by TCRdb goes unchecked. From germline, CDR1 is SQVTM and CDR2 ANQGSEA. The CDR3 spans 13 residues. CDR3 sequence: CSVGGAGGTEAFF.

The chain employs TRBV12-3 or TRBV12-4 and TRBJ1-2; TCRdb selects TRBD1, and the lack of DNA leaves this call unchecked. This CDR3 region has 15 residues. The CDR3 is CASTLLPGAGYGYTF.

The chain uses TRBV5-1 and TRBJ2-6; as DNA is missing, the TRBD2 call by TCRdb cannot be tested. Germline CDR1 is SGHRS and CDR2 is YFSETQ. The CDR3 has 16 residues. CDR3 sequence reads: CASSLSRSGGANVLTF.

The genes are TRBV7-8 and TRBJ2-7; TCRdb outputs TRBD2, but without DNA this stays unchecked. The CDR3 sequence is 16 residues long. Germline V CDR1 and CDR2: SGHVS, FQNEAQ. This chain's CDR3 is CASSLEPGLGSYEQYF.

V gene TRBV10-3 combines with J gene TRBJ2-7. Germline-derived CDR1 and CDR2 are ENHRY and SYGVKD. The CDR3 runs 11 residues. The CDR3 loop reads CATSVGNEQYF.

The chain recombines TRBV7-8 with TRBJ2-5; absent DNA, TCRdb's TRBD1 call cannot be checked. The CDR3 has 15 amino acids. Germline CDR1 and CDR2: SGHVS and FQNEAQ. This CDR3 reads CASSLAMGQQETQYF.

The chain joins TRBV29-1 to TRBJ2-1; TCRdb's assignment of TRBD2 cannot be checked, as there is no DNA. The V gene's germline CDR1 is SQVTM and CDR2 ANQGSEA. The CDR3 is 13 amino acids. The CDR3: CSGRQASYNEQFF.

V usage is TRBV20-1 and J usage is TRBJ2-3; without DNA, the TCRdb call of TRBD2 cannot be checked. This CDR3 region has 15 residues. Germline CDR1 reads DFQATT; CDR2 reads SNEGSKA (reference sequence). The CDR3 sequence: CSAGTSGRGTDTQYF.

The chain couples TRBV28 to TRBJ2-1; lacking DNA, the TRBD1 call made by TCRdb goes unchecked. The CDR3 has 12 residues. The V gene's germline CDR1 is MDHEN and CDR2 SYDVKM. This chain's CDR3 is CASSLFPGGTFF.

This rearrangement joins TRBV5-8 to TRBJ1-2. This CDR3 has 13 amino acids. The germline V gene has CDR1 SGHTS and CDR2 YDEGEE. This chain's CDR3 is CASSLDRASGYTF.

The chain joins TRBV2 to TRBJ1-2; the TCRdb D gene call, TRBD1, has no DNA to confirm it. This CDR3 comprises 14 residues. The germline V gene encodes CDR1 SNHLY and CDR2 FYNNEI. This CDR3 reads CASRAGYMGYGYTF. Using reference TRBV2 and TRBJ1-2 for the parts outside the CDR3, the full variable domain is EPEVTQTPSHQVTQMGQEVILRCVPISNHLYFYWYRQILGQKVEFLVSFYNNEISEKSEIFDDQFSVERPDGSNFTLKIRSTKLEDSAMYFCASRAGYMGYGYTFGSGTRLTVV.